This T cell receptor beta chain was captured in a study of shared clonotypes between healthy human individuals (dated by TCRdb to about 2020). Regarding the study in general: The cohort included three men and a couple of women between 18 and 49 years of age. Leukapheresis yielded between about 0.8 and 9.5 billion PBMCs per donor. To estimate repertoire size and how much clonotypes are shared between individuals, the study performed deep sequencing of blood TCR repertoires from five healthy adults. Different laboratories and diverse techniques were used to prepare libraries and sequence TCR repertoires, to increase sequencing depth and limit assay-specific biases. For each donor, three plates each were used for CD4 naive and CD4 memory, two plates were used for CD8 naive, and one plate was used for CD8 memory. Study-level results and caveats: Larger estimated clonotype richness was generally found for naive subsets than for memory subsets. Clonotypes shared by all four sorted-subset donors showed higher generation probabilities than non-shared clonotypes. Sharing across a few donors was observed for 4.5% to 6.5% of naive CD4, 3.5% of naive CD8, over 2% of memory CD4, and less than 0.45% of memory CD8 clonotypes. Because the study included only a small number of donors, the genetic and exposure-history diversity represented was limited. Even with the large sequencing depth, rarefaction of the sorted-subset datasets indicated that sequencing was incomplete. Based on pairwise subsampling, the degree of clonotype sharing among donors was expected to be affected by sequencing depth. Sampling was limited to blood, and TCR repertoires in tissue likely differ from TCR repertoires in blood.

As for this clone: Its target antigen remains unknown. No base quality values were provided; no much bigger clone lies one nucleotide off.

CD8 naive samples consisted of CD45RO-negative cells that were positively selected for CCR7, yielding a CD45RA+CCR7+ population without TemRA cells. The donors were healthy, HIV-negative adults who had no recently reported acute infections or vaccinations. Every donor was a Caucasian adult living in Nashville, Tennessee, USA. Blood was obtained by leukapheresis, after which PBMCs were separated by Ficoll-Histopaque density gradient centrifugation and cryopreserved in liquid nitrogen vapor phase. Analytical flow cytometry was used to check the purity and quantity of each magnetically sorted T cell population. Each sorted fraction had its genomic DNA isolated and then quantified by UV absorbance on a Nanodrop 2000c. As encoded in the germline V gene (reference sequence), CDR1 is MNHNY while CDR2 is SVGAGI. Between the V and J ends, shortened by 5 bases and 10 bases respectively, the junction contains 14 bases. The CDR3 measures 12 amino acids from cysteine to phenylalanine. The retained sequence is limited to the CDR3, 36 bases, with the frame set at the first base.

Using the deep immunoSEQ assay, TCR CDR3 regions were amplified from genomic DNA by multiplex PCR. Extracted genomic DNA from each cell subset was distributed evenly across all wells of several immunoSEQ 96-well plates, and each plate was treated as a replicate. For sorted subsets, 200 to 250 ng genomic DNA, equal to tens of thousands of T cell genomes, was loaded into each replicate PCR. Purified libraries were measured with a Qubit 3.0 fluorometer, size-checked on a Bioanalyzer 2100, and measured again with the KAPA Library Quantification kit. Every immunoSEQ 96-well plate was sequenced on a dedicated single-read 150-cycle Illumina NextSeq 550 flow cell. Turning to the authors' computational methods: Because the immunoSEQ output held only junctional sequences and lacked quality scores, the filtering could not match the filtering applied to full-length reads. Sequences were annotated with PyIR, a Python wrapper for IgBLAST v1.9, and V/J genes and CDR3 were assigned using IMGT germline references. Reads were removed for weak V/J assignments (E-value above 1e-6), missing CDR3, stop codons, out-of-frame junctions, or ambiguous translated residues. V3J clonotypes were defined as sequences sharing an identical inferred V gene, J gene, and CDR3 amino acid sequence. The percentage overlap between two repertoires was calculated by dividing the number of shared unique clonotypes by the size of the smaller repertoire. Three approaches were used to assess repertoire richness: RTK rarefaction, the Chao1 estimator, and Recon v2.1 estimates of unobserved clonotypes. OLGA was used to compute generation probabilities for all TCRbeta clonotypes that the gDNA method yielded from four donors. In its TCRdb copy, this immuneACCESS table keeps in-frame sequences only and misses some clones. Where compared with another copy, unresolved V genes explain less than half of these, and the others have no known cause. Clone size and V and J calls were adopted from that table, with D and trimming inferred from the DNA. Present in this sample are hundreds of thousands of clones, roughly 95% of which were seen just once. The ten largest account for about 0.12% of the sample.

Rearrangement joined TRBV6-6 to TRBJ1-1, with a tentative D gene TRBD1 over 5 matching bases. Source material: naive CD8+ T cells sorted from blood. The sample's cell subset or site label, in plain terms: CD45RA+CCR7+. The receptor was derived from a woman younger than 45 in good health. CDR3 sequence: CASSPSPGVAFF. The base sequence is TGTGCCAGCAGTCCATCCCCGGGGGTAGCTTTCTTT.